These 6 T cell receptor beta chains were all obtained from the same sample, sequenced in a study of shared clonotypes between healthy human individuals. Clones were read by immunoSEQ multiplex PCR, and TCRdb kept only the in-frame ones, dropping some. Here the sample spans fewer than 3 million clones, 80% to 95% being singletons. The material sequenced was naive CD4+ T cells from PBMCs. Subset defined: CD45RA+ positively selected. All receptors derive from a man aged 18-30 years in good health. Some clones in this sample may be carry-over from other donors' samples.

This clone was seen only a few times. Other DNA sequences in the same sample also yield this CDR3. The chain joins TRBV5-1 to TRBJ2-5; D is possibly TRBD2 (6 bases). The V gene lost 0 bases and the J gene lost 5 bases, with 11 bases spanning the gap. CDR1 is SGHRS and CDR2 is YFSETQ in the germline V gene. This CDR3 comprises 14 residues. CDR3 DNA: TGCGCCAGCAGCTTGGAGGGAGGAGGGGAGACCCAGTACTTC. Translating it yields CASSLEGGGETQYF.

This rearrangement joins TRBV7-9 to TRBJ1-2; D gene uncertain. The CDR3 extends over 16 amino acids. Germline loops: CDR1 SEHNR, CDR2 FQNEAQ (reference sequence). V was clipped by 1 base and J by 2 bases, with 14 bases between them. CDR3 region: CASSLGGARSNYGYTF. The CDR3 region has the DNA TGTGCCAGCAGCTTAGGCGGAGCCCGCTCCAACTATGGCTACACCTTC. Full variable domain (outside the CDR3, taken from reference TRBV7-9 and TRBJ1-2): DTGVSQNPRHKITKRGQNVTFRCDPISEHNRLYWYRQTLGQGPEFLTYFQNEAQLEKSRLLSDRFSAERPKGSFSTLEIQRTEQGDSAMYLCASSLGGARSNYGYTFGSGTRLTVV.

With respect to this clone: This same CDR3 is encoded by further DNA sequences in the sample. The chain uses TRBV27 and TRBJ1-2; D perhaps matches TRBD1 (6 bases). Trimming left V 5 bases short and J 8 bases short, with 12 bases between. The CDR3 contains 12 residues. Germline CDR1 and CDR2: MNHEY and SMNVEV (reference sequence). CDR3 DNA sequence: TGTGCCAGCAGTCCCAGGGGATACGGCTACACCTTC. Residues: CASSPRGYGYTF.

This sequence joins TRBV10-1 and TRBJ2-7, with D unresolved. With 4 bases removed from V and 7 bases from J, the gap between germline ends came to 14 bases. The CDR3 covers 13 residues. Per the germline V gene, CDR1 is WNHNN and CDR2 is SYGVQD (reference sequence). The CDR3 spells CASSAPLWWEQYF. CDR3 nucleotides: TGCGCCAGCAGTGCGCCATTGTGGTGGGAGCAGTACTTC.

This clone showed up just once. The chain recombines TRBV11-3 with TRBJ2-3; D gene unclear. The germline V and J ends were trimmed by 2 bases and 4 bases, with 7 bases remaining between them. Germline CDR1 is SGHNT and CDR2 is YENEEA. This CDR3 is built from 13 residues. The DNA of the CDR3 is TGTGCCAGCAGCTTAACGGGCGCAGATACGCAGTATTTT. This encodes CASSLTGADTQYF.

The V gene is TRBV2, the J gene TRBJ2-7; 7 nucleotides agree with TRBD2. Unmatched junction bases numbered 7, after V lost 4 bases and J lost 7 bases. Per the germline V gene, CDR1 is SNHLY and CDR2 is FYNNEI. This CDR3 contains 13 residues. The CDR3 loop is CASSVGLGLEQYF. The CDR3 coding sequence is TGTGCCAGCAGTGTCGGACTAGGGTTGGAGCAGTACTTC.